This T cell receptor beta chain comes out of a study of blood T cell repertoires in COVID-19. Study at large: PBMCs, B-cell-depleted T cells, or T cells provided the cDNA or gDNA that made up the material.

The CDR3 totals 13 residues. Trimming shortened V by 0 bases and J by 6 bases, and 4 bases separated the two germline ends. Looked up from germline, CDR1 is KGHDR and CDR2 is SFDVKD. Original handling: Reference gene primer amplification in the assay estimated nucleated cell counts. Sequencing used immunoSEQ multiplex PCR; TCRdb keeps in-frame clones, though not all of them. The V and J calls and the clone size are those of that table, but D and trimming were determined from the DNA. The sample lists some 290,000 clones, 86% occurring once. The receptor comes from a man aged 18 to 29 with active or convalescent COVID-19. This sequence joins TRBV24-1 and TRBJ2-2; unclear D gene. The sample comprised peripheral blood. The CDR3 bases are TGTGCCACCAGTGATTTGGCAGCCGGGGAGCTGTTTTTT. Translated: CATSDLAAGELFF.